The present T cell receptor beta chain was sequenced within a study of blood T cells in healthy people across ages. V dropped 6 bases and J dropped 1 base, with 30 bases sitting between them. Germline values: CDR1 WNHNN, CDR2 SYGVQD (reference sequence). The CDR3 loop spans 21 amino acids. Primers used in a second PCR of roughly 7 to 12 cycles were a sample-barcoded 5' primer and a J-beta primer mix. Each CDR3 protein gets one entry after TCRdb re-called the 5' RACE reads with MiXCR. The table includes under 2 million distinct CDR3 sequences, roughly a third detected once. This clonotype has a handful of counts.

The sequence derives from a young woman in good health. The V and J genes are TRBV10-1 and TRBJ1-4; possible D gene TRBD1, 5 bases. Input material: blood. The CDR3 region has the DNA TGCGCCAGCAGCTCCCCTAGAGAAAAGCAGGGAAGTGGGGGAACTAATGAAAAACTGTTTTTT. Translation: CASSSPREKQGSGGTNEKLFF.